Below, 3 T cell receptor beta chains from the same sample are listed, as sequenced in a study of blood T cell repertoires in COVID-19. Repertoires were generated with immunoSEQ multiplex PCR, while TCRdb's copy carries only in-frame clones and drops some. The sample carries 140,000 to 150,000 clones, around 87% recorded once. The sample comprised PBMCs or T cells enriched from blood (not recorded which). These receptors were collected from a woman aged 40 to 50 who had been exposed to COVID-19.

The genes are TRBV11-2 and TRBJ1-4; D is undetermined. V dropped 4 bases and J dropped 6 bases, with 15 bases sitting between them. Germline V gene sequence: CDR1 SGHAT, CDR2 FQNNGV. The CDR3 totals 15 residues. The CDR3 reads CASSSLARGHEKLFF. As DNA, the CDR3 is TGTGCCAGCAGCTCCTTGGCTCGGGGTCATGAAAAACTGTTTTTT.

This sequence joins TRBV7-2 and TRBJ1-2; the D gene is possibly TRBD1 (6 bases). Germline assignment: CDR1 SGHTA and CDR2 FQGNSA. Trimming removed 5 bases from V and 4 bases from J, with 14 bases in between. This CDR3 is built from 14 residues. The CDR3, as DNA: TGTGCCAGCAGCCCCGACAGGAGCTTCTATGGCTACACCTTC. Its translation is CASSPDRSFYGYTF. The full variable domain, with the rest looked up from reference TRBV7-2 and TRBJ1-2, is GAGVSQSPSNKVTEKGKDVELRCDPISGHTALYWYRQSLGQGLEFLIYFQGNSAPDKSGLPSDRFSAERTGGSVSTLTIQRTQQEDSAVYLCASSPDRSFYGYTFGSGTRLTVV.

The V and J genes are TRBV6-6 and TRBJ1-5; TRBD1 matches 8 bases. The germline gives CDR1 MNHNY, CDR2 SVGAGI (reference sequence). V was pared by 6 bases and J by 4 bases, with 5 bases of the junction left unmatched. The CDR3 spans 14 residues. The CDR3 here is CASSFDRGNQPQHF. The CDR3 nucleotides are TGTGCCAGCAGCTTCGACAGGGGAAATCAGCCCCAGCATTTT.